The 11 T cell receptor beta chains listed next were all sequenced from one sample in a study of blood T cell repertoires in COVID-19. Measured with immunoSEQ multiplex PCR; TCRdb has only the in-frame clones, and not every one. The sample holds tens of thousands of clones, about nine tenths seen once. The sequenced material came from peripheral blood. Every receptor here comes from a man aged 45-65 years with active COVID-19.

The chain has TRBV5-1 and TRBJ2-3, with D possibly being TRBD1 (6 bases). The germline V gene encodes CDR1 SGHRS and CDR2 YFSETQ. V was shortened by 5 bases and J by 0 bases, with 13 bases between the two germline ends. This CDR3 region has 15 residues. CDR3 region: CASSNGQLSTDTQYF. The CDR3 bases are TGCGCCAGCAGTAACGGACAGCTTAGCACAGATACGCAGTATTTT. The whole variable domain, remainder taken from reference TRBV5-1 and TRBJ2-3, is KAGVTQTPRYLIKTRGQQVTLSCSPISGHRSVSWYQQTPGQGLQFLFEYFSETQRNKGNFPGRFSGRQFSNSRSEMNVSTLELGDSALYLCASSNGQLSTDTQYFGPGTRLTVL.

V usage is TRBV5-1 and J usage is TRBJ2-7; D perhaps matches TRBD1 (5 bases). There are 13 residues in the CDR3. Trimming cost V 3 bases and J 2 bases, with 9 bases left between them. Germline-derived CDR1 and CDR2 are SGHRS and YFSETQ. The CDR3 DNA sequence: TGCGCCAGCAGCTCCGGCAGGGCCTACGAGCAGTACTTC. Its protein is CASSSGRAYEQYF.

This clone turned up a few times. At one boundary the junction diverges from the germline segment, which might be a read error. The chain links TRBV7-3 to TRBJ2-7, with TRBD2 matching 14 bases. In germline, CDR1 is SGHTA, CDR2 FQGTGA. This CDR3 spans 17 amino acids. This CDR3 reads CASSSNWGLAGASSDSF. The DNA for the CDR3 is TGTGCCAGCAGCTCCAATTGGGGACTAGCGGGAGCGTCGTCCGATAGCTTC.

This clone was seen just once. This chain connects TRBV4-2 to TRBJ2-1; 9 nucleotides align to TRBD2. The V gene's germline CDR1 is LGHNA and CDR2 YNFKEQ. V gave up 0 bases and J gave up 7 bases; unmatched junction bases: 7. The CDR3 spans 16 residues. This CDR3 reads CASSQDRAGGRNEQFF. The CDR3 DNA is TGTGCCAGCAGCCAAGATAGGGCGGGGGGGCGGAATGAGCAGTTCTTC.

The V and J genes are TRBV11-2 and TRBJ2-7, with D tentatively TRBD2 (5 bases). This CDR3 contains 15 residues. V was cut by 5 bases and J by 0 bases, with 14 bases left in between. Germline CDR1 and CDR2: SGHAT and FQNNGV. CDR3 bases: TGTGCCAGCAGCCCCGGTGGGGAGAGCTCCTACGAGCAGTACTTC. It translates to CASSPGGESSYEQYF.

The rearrangement uses TRBV7-2 and TRBJ1-2, with TRBD1 matching 12 bases. Germline assignment: CDR1 SGHTA and CDR2 FQGNSA. With V trimmed by 5 bases and J by 4 bases, 11 bases remained unmatched. This CDR3 region has 17 residues. In DNA, the CDR3 is TGTGCCAGCAGCCCACCCCCCCAGGGACAGGGGGCCTATGGCTACACCTTC. This encodes CASSPPPQGQGAYGYTF.

The chain is built from TRBV10-3 and TRBJ1-5; the D gene is possibly TRBD1 (6 bases). The V gene lost 0 bases and the J gene lost 6 bases, with 18 bases spanning the gap. CDR3 length: 17 amino acids. Germline CDR1 and CDR2: ENHRY and SYGVKD. The CDR3 DNA reads as TGTGCCATCAGTGAGTCGAGGGGGGGACTCTCCAGTCAGCCCCAGCATTTT. Protein: CAISESRGGLSSQPQHF.

The chain recombines TRBV3-1 (or the pseudogene TRBV3-2) with TRBJ2-1; TRBD2 agrees at 7 bases. The germline V gene encodes CDR1 LGHDT and CDR2 YNNKEL (reference sequence). The J segment lost 3 bases and the V segment lost 0 bases, leaving 8 bases of the junction unmatched. The CDR3 is 17 amino acids. Here the CDR3 DNA reads TGTGCCAGCAGCCAAGATAGTGCGGCGGGGGACTACAATGAGCAGTTCTTC. Its protein product is CASSQDSAAGDYNEQFF.

The V call is TRBV7-3, the J call TRBJ2-5, with TRBD1 matching over 9 bases. Trimming cost V 4 bases and J 4 bases; bases outside gene matches: 4. The V gene's germline CDR1 is SGHTA and CDR2 FQGTGA. The CDR3 length is 14 residues. This CDR3 reads CASSSTGGGETQYF. The CDR3 DNA reads as TGTGCCAGCAGCTCCACAGGGGGCGGAGAGACCCAGTACTTC. Supplemented by reference TRBV7-3 and TRBJ2-5, the full variable domain reads GAGVSQTPSNKVTEKGKYVELRCDPISGHTALYWYRQSLGQGPEFLIYFQGTGAADDSGLPNDRFFAVRPEGSVSTLKIQRTERGDSAVYLCASSSTGGGETQYFGPGTRLLVL.

The chain recombines TRBV4-1 with TRBJ1-2, with a tentative D call TRBD1 (6 bases). Germline loops: CDR1 MGHRA, CDR2 YSYEKL. V lost 4 bases to trimming and J lost 4 bases, with 13 bases between them. This CDR3 is built from 14 residues. The CDR3 DNA reads TGCGCCAGCAGCCGAGACCTCAGGGGCTATGGCTACACCTTC. This translates into CASSRDLRGYGYTF.

This sequence joins TRBV2 and TRBJ1-2; 8 positions agree with TRBD1. The CDR3 contains 14 residues. The J segment lost 8 bases and the V segment lost 2 bases, leaving 7 bases of the junction unmatched. The V gene's germline CDR1 is SNHLY and CDR2 FYNNEI. The CDR3 DNA sequence: TGTGCCAGCAGTGAAAGGACAGGGATTGGGGGCTACACCTTC. It is translated as CASSERTGIGGYTF. The variable domain in full, with the rest retrieved from reference TRBV2 and TRBJ1-2, is EPEVTQTPSHQVTQMGQEVILRCVPISNHLYFYWYRQILGQKVEFLVSFYNNEISEKSEIFDDQFSVERPDGSNFTLKIRSTKLEDSAMYFCASSERTGIGGYTFGSGTRLTVV.